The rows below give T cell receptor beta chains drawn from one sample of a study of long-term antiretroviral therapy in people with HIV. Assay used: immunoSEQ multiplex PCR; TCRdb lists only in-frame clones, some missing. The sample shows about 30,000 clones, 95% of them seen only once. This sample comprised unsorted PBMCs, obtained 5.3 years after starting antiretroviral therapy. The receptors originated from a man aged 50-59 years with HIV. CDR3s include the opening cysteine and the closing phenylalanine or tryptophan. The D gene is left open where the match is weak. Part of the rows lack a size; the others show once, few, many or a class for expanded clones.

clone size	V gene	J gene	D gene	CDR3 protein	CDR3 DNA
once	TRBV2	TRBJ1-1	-	CASVPPAGDTEAFF	TGTGCCAGCGTACCACCGGCGGGGGACACTGAAGCTTTCTTT
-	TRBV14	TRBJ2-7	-	CASSLSGDSSYEQYF	TGTGCCAGCAGCCTTAGCGGCGACAGCTCCTACGAGCAGTACTTC
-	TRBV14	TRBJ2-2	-	CASSTPTGGFTGELFF	TGTGCCAGCAGTACCCCGACAGGCGGGTTCACCGGGGAGCTGTTTTTT
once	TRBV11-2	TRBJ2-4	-	CASSSRTGVAKNIQYF	TGTGCCAGCAGCTCCAGGACCGGGGTAGCCAAAAACATTCAGTACTTC
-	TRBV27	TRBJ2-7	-	CASTRAGRSYEQYF	TGTGCCAGCACTAGGGCAGGGCGCTCCTACGAGCAGTACTTC
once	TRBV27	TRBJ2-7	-	CASRTDRGWGTYEQYF	TGTGCCAGCAGAACTGACCGGGGGTGGGGGACCTACGAGCAGTACTTC
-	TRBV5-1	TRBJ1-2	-	CASSPPGAAIGYTF	TGCGCCAGCAGTCCTCCCGGGGCGGCTATTGGCTACACCTTC
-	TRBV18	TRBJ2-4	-	CASSVRSEKPNIQYF	TGTGCCAGCTCAGTCCGCTCCGAAAAACCGAACATTCAGTACTTC
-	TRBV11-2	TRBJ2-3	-	CASSLRGAGTDTQYF	TGTGCCAGCAGCTTAAGGGGGGCCGGGACAGATACGCAGTATTTT
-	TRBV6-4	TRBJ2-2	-	CASKETGNTGELFF	TGTGCCAGCAAGGAGACGGGTAACACCGGGGAGCTGTTTTTT
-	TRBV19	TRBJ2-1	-	CASSITVGMNEQFF	TGTGCCAGTAGTATAACGGTCGGGATGAATGAGCAGTTCTTC
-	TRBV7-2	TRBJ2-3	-	CASSLELTFQDTQYF	TGTGCCAGCAGCTTAGAGCTAACGTTTCAAGATACGCAGTATTTT
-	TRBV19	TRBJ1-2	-	CASSQQGPNYGYTF	TGTGCCAGTAGTCAACAGGGTCCTAACTATGGCTACACCTTC
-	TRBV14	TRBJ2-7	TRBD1	CASSQETLWTGGEYEQYF	TGTGCCAGCAGCCAAGAAACTCTCTGGACAGGGGGAGAATACGAGCAGTACTTC
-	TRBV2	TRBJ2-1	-	CASSDQGYNEQFF	TGTGCCAGCAGTGACCAGGGATACAATGAGCAGTTCTTC
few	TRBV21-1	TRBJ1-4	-	CASRSHLHGNEKLFF	TGTGCCAGCAGGAGCCATCTTCACGGTAATGAAAAACTGTTTTTT
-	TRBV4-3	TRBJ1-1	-	CASSQGWGTNTEAFF	TGCGCCAGCAGCCAAGGATGGGGAACGAACACTGAAGCTTTCTTT
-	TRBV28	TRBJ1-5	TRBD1	CASSGLTGGRSNQPQHF	TGTGCCAGCAGTGGACTTACAGGGGGTCGGAGCAATCAGCCCCAGCATTTT
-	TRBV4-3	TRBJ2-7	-	CASSQGTASASYEQYF	TGCGCCAGCAGCCAAGGTACAGCTAGCGCCTCCTACGAGCAGTACTTC
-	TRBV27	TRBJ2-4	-	CASSLSSRQEAGIQYF	TGTGCCAGCAGTTTATCGTCGAGACAGGAGGCGGGCATTCAGTACTTC
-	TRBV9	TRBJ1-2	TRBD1	CASSVALGQLYGYTF	TGTGCCAGCAGCGTAGCCCTGGGACAGTTATATGGCTACACCTTC
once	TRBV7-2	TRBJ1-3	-	CASSLHGRSSGNTIYF	TGTGCCAGCAGCTTACACGGACGGAGCTCTGGAAACACCATATATTTT
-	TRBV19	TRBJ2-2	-	CASGRQGNTGELFF	TGTGCCAGTGGTCGTCAGGGCAACACCGGGGAGCTGTTTTTT
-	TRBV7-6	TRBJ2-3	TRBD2	CASSLLAGADTQYF	TGTGCCAGCAGCCTACTAGCGGGCGCAGATACGCAGTATTTT
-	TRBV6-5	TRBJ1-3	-	CASSWGLTGAGNTIYF	TGTGCCAGCAGTTGGGGCCTAACCGGGGCTGGAAACACCATATATTTT
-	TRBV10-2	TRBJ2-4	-	CASSDPGNIQYF	TGCGCCAGCAGTGATCCAGGAAACATTCAGTACTTC
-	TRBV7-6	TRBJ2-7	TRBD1	CASSLEPGGRYEQYF	TGTGCCAGCAGCTTAGAACCAGGGGGCCGCTACGAGCAGTACTTC
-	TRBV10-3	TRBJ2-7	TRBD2	CAISGTSGGRSSYGQYF	TGTGCCATCAGTGGGACTAGCGGGGGCAGGAGCTCCTACGGGCAGTACTTC
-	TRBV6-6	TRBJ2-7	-	CASSYTGQDYEQYF	TGTGCCAGCAGTTACACTGGACAAGACTACGAGCAGTACTTC
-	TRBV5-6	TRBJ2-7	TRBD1	CASSRPGTVYEQYF	TGTGCCAGCAGCCGTCCCGGGACAGTCTACGAGCAGTACTTC
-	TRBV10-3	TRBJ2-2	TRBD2	CAISESRGRTGELFF	TGTGCCATCAGTGAATCGCGGGGGAGGACCGGGGAGCTGTTTTTT
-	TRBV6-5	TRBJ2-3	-	CASRVQGADTQYF	TGTGCCAGCAGGGTGCAGGGCGCAGATACGCAGTATTTT
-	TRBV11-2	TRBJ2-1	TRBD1	CASSFGQGANEQFF	TGTGCCAGCAGCTTCGGACAGGGGGCCAATGAGCAGTTCTTC
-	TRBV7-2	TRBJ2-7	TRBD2	CASRTGTSGGNKQYF	TGTGCCAGCAGGACCGGGACTAGCGGGGGCAACAAGCAGTACTTC
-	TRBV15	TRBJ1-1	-	CATSRDSASGTEAFF	TGTGCCACCAGCAGAGATTCGGCGTCGGGCACTGAAGCTTTCTTT
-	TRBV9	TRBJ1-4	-	CASSGNGYEKLFF	TGTGCCAGCAGCGGTAACGGGTATGAAAAACTGTTTTTT
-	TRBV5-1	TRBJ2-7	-	CASSLALSYEQYF	TGCGCCAGCAGCTTGGCCCTCTCCTACGAGCAGTACTTC
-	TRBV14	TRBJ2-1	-	CASRPDGYNEQFF	TGTGCCAGCAGGCCGGACGGGTACAATGAGCAGTTCTTC
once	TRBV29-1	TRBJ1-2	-	CSAPIRGGYTF	TGCAGCGCCCCAATCCGGGGTGGCTACACCTTC
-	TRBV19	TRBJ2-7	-	CASSIQRGSYEQYF	TGTGCCAGTAGTATCCAAAGAGGGTCCTACGAGCAGTACTTC
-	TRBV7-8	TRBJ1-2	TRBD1	CASSLEPRTGGGYTF	TGTGCCAGCAGCTTAGAACCCCGGACAGGGGGTGGCTACACCTTC
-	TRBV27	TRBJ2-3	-	CASSLGDTQYF	TGTGCCAGCAGTTTGGGAGATACGCAGTATTTT
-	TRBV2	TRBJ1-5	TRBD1	CASRLQGAINQPQHF	TGTGCCAGCCGCCTCCAGGGGGCTATCAATCAGCCCCAGCATTTT
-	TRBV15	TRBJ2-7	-	CATSRDLGRYEQYF	TGTGCCACCAGCAGAGATTTGGGACGCTACGAGCAGTACTTC
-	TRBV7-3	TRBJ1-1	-	CASSPSGDYTEAFF	TGTGCCAGCAGCCCAAGTGGGGACTACACTGAAGCTTTCTTT
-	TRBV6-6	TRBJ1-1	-	CASSPYALYMNTEAFF	TGTGCCAGCAGTCCCTATGCCCTATACATGAACACTGAAGCTTTCTTT
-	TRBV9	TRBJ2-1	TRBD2	CASSASGGAYNEQFF	TGTGCCAGCAGCGCCAGCGGGGGCGCCTACAATGAGCAGTTCTTC